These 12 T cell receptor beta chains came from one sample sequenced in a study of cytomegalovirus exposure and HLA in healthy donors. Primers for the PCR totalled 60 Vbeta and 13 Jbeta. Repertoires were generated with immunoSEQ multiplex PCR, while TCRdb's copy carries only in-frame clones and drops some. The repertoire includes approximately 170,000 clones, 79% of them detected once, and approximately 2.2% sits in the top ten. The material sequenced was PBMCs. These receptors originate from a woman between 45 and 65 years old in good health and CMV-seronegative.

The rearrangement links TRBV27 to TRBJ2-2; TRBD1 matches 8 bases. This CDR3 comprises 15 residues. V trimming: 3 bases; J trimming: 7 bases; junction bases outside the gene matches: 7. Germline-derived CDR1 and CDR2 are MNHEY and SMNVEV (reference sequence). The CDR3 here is CASSLWQGAGGELFF. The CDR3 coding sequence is TGTGCCAGCAGTTTGTGGCAGGGGGCTGGCGGGGAGCTGTTTTTT.

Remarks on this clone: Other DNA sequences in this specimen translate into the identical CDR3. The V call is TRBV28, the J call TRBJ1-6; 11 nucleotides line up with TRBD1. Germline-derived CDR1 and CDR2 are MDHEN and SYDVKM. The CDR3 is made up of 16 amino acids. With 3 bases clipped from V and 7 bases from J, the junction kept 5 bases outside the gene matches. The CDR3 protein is CASSFLGQGANSPLHF. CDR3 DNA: TGTGCCAGCAGTTTCCTCGGACAGGGGGCGAATTCACCCCTCCACTTT.

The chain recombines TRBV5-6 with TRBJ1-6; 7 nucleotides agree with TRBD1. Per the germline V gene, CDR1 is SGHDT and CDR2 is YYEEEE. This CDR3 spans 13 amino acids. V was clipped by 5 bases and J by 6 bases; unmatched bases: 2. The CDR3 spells CASRGTANSPLHF. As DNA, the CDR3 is TGTGCCAGCAGGGGGACAGCTAATTCACCCCTCCACTTT.

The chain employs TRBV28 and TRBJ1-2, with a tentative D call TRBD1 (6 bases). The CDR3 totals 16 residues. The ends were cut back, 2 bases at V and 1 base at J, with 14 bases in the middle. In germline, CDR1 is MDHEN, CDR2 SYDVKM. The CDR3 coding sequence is TGTGCCAGCAGTTTAGGGGGCGGAGATTATAACTATGGCTACACCTTC. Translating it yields CASSLGGGDYNYGYTF.

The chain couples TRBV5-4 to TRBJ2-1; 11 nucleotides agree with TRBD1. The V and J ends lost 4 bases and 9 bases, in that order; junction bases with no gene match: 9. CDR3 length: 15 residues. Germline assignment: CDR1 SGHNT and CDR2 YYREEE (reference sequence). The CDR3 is CASSPGQGALLEQFF. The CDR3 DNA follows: TGTGCCAGCAGCCCCGGACAGGGGGCGCTGCTTGAGCAGTTCTTC. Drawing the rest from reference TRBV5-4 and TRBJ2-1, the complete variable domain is ETGVTQSPTHLIKTRGQQVTLRCSSQSGHNTVSWYQQALGQGPQFIFQYYREEENGRGNFPPRFSGLQFPNYSSELNVNALELDDSALYLCASSPGQGALLEQFFGPGTRLTVL.

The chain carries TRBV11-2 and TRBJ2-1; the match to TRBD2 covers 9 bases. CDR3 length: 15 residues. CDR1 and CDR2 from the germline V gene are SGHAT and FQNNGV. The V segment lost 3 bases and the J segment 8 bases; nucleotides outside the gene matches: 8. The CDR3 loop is CASSFSGSGPDEQFF. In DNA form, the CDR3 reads TGTGCCAGCAGCTTTAGCGGGAGTGGGCCGGATGAGCAGTTCTTC.

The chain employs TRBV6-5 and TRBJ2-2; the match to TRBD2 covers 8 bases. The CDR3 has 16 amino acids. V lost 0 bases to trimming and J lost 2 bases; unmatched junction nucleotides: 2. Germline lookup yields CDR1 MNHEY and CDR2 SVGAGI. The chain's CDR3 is CASSYSVAGNTGELFF. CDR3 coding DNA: TGTGCCAGCAGTTACTCAGTAGCGGGAAACACCGGGGAGCTGTTTTTT.

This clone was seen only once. CDR3 sequence (DNA): TGTGCCAGCAGCGTAGGACCGGGAGGGCCCTTGGGGACCGGGGAGCTGTTTTTT. Amino acids: CASSVGPGGPLGTGELFF. This chain links TRBV9 with TRBJ2-2; 8 nucleotides agree with TRBD2. The V gene's germline CDR1 is SGDLS and CDR2 YYNGEE. The length of the CDR3 is 18 residues. The V and J ends lost 0 bases and 5 bases, in that order; junction bases with no gene match: 12.

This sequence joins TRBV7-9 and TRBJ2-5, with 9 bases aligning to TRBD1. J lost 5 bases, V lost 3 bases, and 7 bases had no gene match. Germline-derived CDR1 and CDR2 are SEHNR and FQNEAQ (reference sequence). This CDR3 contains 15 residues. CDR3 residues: CASSFPGTGLETQYF. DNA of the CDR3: TGTGCCAGCAGCTTCCCCGGGACAGGGTTGGAGACCCAGTACTTC.

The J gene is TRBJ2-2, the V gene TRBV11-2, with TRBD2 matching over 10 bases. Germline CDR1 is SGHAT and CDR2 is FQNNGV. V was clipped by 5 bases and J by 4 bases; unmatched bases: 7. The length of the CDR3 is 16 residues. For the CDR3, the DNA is TGTGCCAGCAGCCCAAGCGGGGGGGCACGCACCGGGGAGCTGTTTTTT. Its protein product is CASSPSGGARTGELFF. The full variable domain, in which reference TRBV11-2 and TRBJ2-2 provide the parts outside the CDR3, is EAGVAQSPRYKIIEKRQSVAFWCNPISGHATLYWYQQILGQGPKLLIQFQNNGVVDDSQLPKDRFSAERLKGVDSTLKIQPAKLEDSAVYLCASSPSGGARTGELFFGEGSRLTVL.

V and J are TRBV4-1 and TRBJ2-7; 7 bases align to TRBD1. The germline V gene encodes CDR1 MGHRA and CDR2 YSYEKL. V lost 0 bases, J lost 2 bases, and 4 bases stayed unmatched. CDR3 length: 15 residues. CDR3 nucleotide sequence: TGCGCCAGCAGCCAAGAGACAGGGAGTCCCTACGAGCAGTACTTC. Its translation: CASSQETGSPYEQYF.

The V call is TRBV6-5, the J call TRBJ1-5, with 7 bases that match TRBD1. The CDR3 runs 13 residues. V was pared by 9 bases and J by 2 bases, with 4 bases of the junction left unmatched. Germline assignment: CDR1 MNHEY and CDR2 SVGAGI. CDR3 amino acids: CASGQEGNQPQHF. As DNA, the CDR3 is TGTGCCAGTGGACAGGAGGGCAATCAGCCCCAGCATTTT.